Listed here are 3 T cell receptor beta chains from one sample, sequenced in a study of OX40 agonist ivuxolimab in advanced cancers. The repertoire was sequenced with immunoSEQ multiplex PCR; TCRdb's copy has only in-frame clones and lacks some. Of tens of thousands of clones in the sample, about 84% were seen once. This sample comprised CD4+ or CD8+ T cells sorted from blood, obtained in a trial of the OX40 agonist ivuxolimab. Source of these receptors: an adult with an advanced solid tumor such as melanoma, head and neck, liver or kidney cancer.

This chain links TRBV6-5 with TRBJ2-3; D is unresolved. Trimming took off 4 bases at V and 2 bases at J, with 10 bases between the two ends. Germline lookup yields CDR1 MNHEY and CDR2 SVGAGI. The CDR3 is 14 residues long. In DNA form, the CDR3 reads TGTGCCAGCAGTTCGGATGCTAACACAGATACGCAGTATTTT. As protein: CASSSDANTDTQYF.

The chain's CDR3 is CASSLLQGPSETQYF. The CDR3 DNA reads TGTGCCAGCAGCTTATTGCAGGGGCCGTCGGAGACCCAGTACTTC. The chain uses TRBV7-9 and TRBJ2-5; tentative D call: TRBD1 (6 bases). V was pared by 2 bases and J by 5 bases, with 15 bases between. The CDR3 contains 15 residues. From germline, CDR1 is SEHNR and CDR2 FQNEAQ (reference sequence). The full variable domain, with the rest looked up from reference TRBV7-9 and TRBJ2-5, is DTGVSQNPRHKITKRGQNVTFRCDPISEHNRLYWYRQTLGQGPEFLTYFQNEAQLEKSRLLSDRFSAERPKGSFSTLEIQRTEQGDSAMYLCASSLLQGPSETQYFGPGTRLLVL.

CDR3 sequence reads: CASSSGTGRGNEKLFF. The CDR3 coding sequence is TGCGCCAGCAGCTCCGGGACAGGTAGGGGGAATGAAAAACTGTTTTTT. V is TRBV5-1 and J is TRBJ1-4, with 8 nucleotides matching TRBD1. The ends lost 3 bases at V and 5 bases at J; junction bases unmatched: 9. CDR1 and CDR2 from the germline V gene are SGHRS and YFSETQ. The CDR3 runs to 16 residues.